Listed below are T cell receptor beta chains from one sample, sequenced in a study of T-cell memory formation after mild COVID-19. TCRdb fed the 5' RACE reads into MiXCR, producing one record per CDR3 protein. Of hundreds of thousands of distinct CDR3 sequences listed, 20% are singletons. Sequenced material: PBMCs or a T cell subset sorted from them (not recorded which). These receptors originate from an adult woman who had mild COVID-19 (a few samples of this study predate the infection). Cell type and time point are not known. Both conserved end residues are part of each CDR3. The D gene is left open where the match is weak. Some rows mark clone size as missing; the rest say once, few, many or name a class of expanded clone.

TRBJ2-7,few,-,TRBV7-9,TGTGCCAGCAGCTTAGCTAGGTCAAGGTACTACGAGCAGTACTTC,CASSLARSRYYEQYF
TRBJ2-4,few,TRBD1,TRBV5-6,TGTGCCAGCAGTCGACAGGGGCGATTAGAGAACATTCAGTACTTC,CASSRQGRLENIQYF
TRBJ2-3,once,TRBD2,TRBV30,TGTGCCTGGAGTGTACTAGCGGGGGCGACAGATACGCAGTATTTT,CAWSVLAGATDTQYF
TRBJ1-3,-,-,TRBV5-1,TGCGCCAGCAGCGCCGGAAGGACAGCGAGTCCCTCTGGAAACACCATATATTTT,CASSAGRTASPSGNTIYF
TRBJ1-3,once,TRBD1,TRBV7-6,TGTGCCAGCAGCTTAGGCCTACGCGACAGGGTTGGAAACACCATATATTTT,CASSLGLRDRVGNTIYF
TRBJ2-1,-,TRBD2,TRBV7-7,TGTGCTAGCAGCTTAGAGCCGGGACTAGCGGGTTACAATGAGCAGTTCTTC,CASSLEPGLAGYNEQFF
TRBJ2-7,-,TRBD1,TRBV5-6,TGTGCCAGCAGCTTGGCCCCGGACAGGAGTGACGAGCAGTACTTC,CASSLAPDRSDEQYF
TRBJ2-1,-,-,TRBV29-1,TGCAGCGTTGATCTTTCCGGAGGATCCTACAATGAGCAGTTCTTC,CSVDLSGGSYNEQFF
TRBJ2-2,-,TRBD2,TRBV29-1,TGCAGCGTTAGGCCGACTAGCGGGGTTAACACCGGGGAGCTGTTTTTT,CSVRPTSGVNTGELFF
TRBJ1-3,few,-,TRBV15,TGTGCCACCAGCAGAGAGGCAGGGGCCGGAAACACCATATATTTT,CATSREAGAGNTIYF
TRBJ1-1,-,-,TRBV20-1,TGCAGTGCATTTCTCCGGGACGGTGGGAAAGCTTTCTTT,CSAFLRDGGKAFF
TRBJ2-7,-,-,TRBV2,TGTGCCAGCAGCGGAGATCAACAGGGCATGCAGTACTTC,CASSGDQQGMQYF
TRBJ2-5,-,-,TRBV18,TGTGCCAGCTCACCACTAGGTGAAGAGACCCAGTACTTC,CASSPLGEETQYF
TRBJ2-2,-,TRBD2,TRBV12-3/TRBV12-4,TGTGCCAGCAGTACATCCGGGACTAGCGGGAGGTGGGACACCGGGGAGCTGTTTTTT,CASSTSGTSGRWDTGELFF
TRBJ2-1,-,TRBD2,TRBV7-9,TGTGCCAGCAGCTTTTTGAGGACTAGCGGGAGGAGGGGCTACAATGAGCAGTTCTTC,CASSFLRTSGRRGYNEQFF
TRBJ1-2,-,-,TRBV24-1,TGTGCCACCAGTGGTAAAGGGGACCCGTATGGCTACACCTTC,CATSGKGDPYGYTF
TRBJ1-1,few,TRBD1,TRBV27,TGTGCCAGCAAAGCAGGGTTGGGGACAGTGAACACTGAAGCTTTCTTT,CASKAGLGTVNTEAFF
TRBJ2-1,few,TRBD2,TRBV7-6,TGTGCCAGCAGCTTGACTAGCGGGTTGAATGAGCAGTTCTTC,CASSLTSGLNEQFF
TRBJ2-2,-,TRBD2,TRBV7-6,TGTGCCAGCAGCCGAACTAGCGGGAGGACATTCGCGAACACCGGGGAGCTGTTTTTT,CASSRTSGRTFANTGELFF
TRBJ2-1,-,TRBD1,TRBV7-9,TGTGCCAGCAGCTCCGCTGGACAGGGGATTTACAATGAGCAGTTCTTC,CASSSAGQGIYNEQFF
TRBJ2-1,-,TRBD1,TRBV4-1,TGCGCCAGCAGCTTTTCCAAACAGGGGGCGGTAAATGAGCAGTTCTTC,CASSFSKQGAVNEQFF
TRBJ2-1,many,-,TRBV7-2,TGTGCCAGCAGCACGGTGGGTGAGCAGTTCTTC,CASSTVGEQFF
TRBJ2-1,-,-,TRBV20-1,TGCAGTGCTAGTCAAAGCCTAACAGGGATCCCCAATGAGCAGTTCTTC,CSASQSLTGIPNEQFF
TRBJ1-5,few,-,TRBV25-1,TGTGCCAGCACCTCCACTCCTGGTGCGGGGGGAAGTCATCAGCCCCAGCATTTT,CASTSTPGAGGSHQPQHF
TRBJ1-1,few,-,TRBV15,TGTGCCACCAGCAGAGAGCACAGGGTCACTGAAGCTTTCTTT,CATSREHRVTEAFF
TRBJ2-1,-,TRBD2,TRBV7-9,TGTGCCAGCAGCCCGGTAGCGGGGGGGAACTACAATGAGCAGTTCTTC,CASSPVAGGNYNEQFF
TRBJ2-1,-,TRBD2,TRBV7-9,TGTGCCAGCAGCTCGACTAGCGGGAGGGTAAATGAGCAGTTCTTC,CASSSTSGRVNEQFF
TRBJ1-2,-,-,TRBV5-8,TGTGCCAGCAGCTTGGGAGGCTGGGGCGCGGGCTATGGCTACACCTTC,CASSLGGWGAGYGYTF
TRBJ1-1,few,-,TRBV30,TGTGCCTGGAAGTCCCGGCAAACCACTGAAGCTTTCTTT,CAWKSRQTTEAFF
TRBJ1-3,few,-,TRBV7-8,TGTGCCAGCAGCTTGGAGGACCCGACGCTCGGAAACACCATATATTTT,CASSLEDPTLGNTIYF
TRBJ2-5,few,-,TRBV3-1,TGTGCCAGCAGCCAAGATCCTGGGGGTCCCCACCAAGAGACCCAGTACTTC,CASSQDPGGPHQETQYF
TRBJ2-1,-,TRBD1,TRBV23-1,TGCGCCAGCAGTCAAATCCCGGGACAGGGCTCCTACAATGAGCAGTTCTTC,CASSQIPGQGSYNEQFF
TRBJ2-5,few,-,TRBV15,TGTGCCACCAGCAGAGTCGGGGGGACAGGTCGCGAGACCCAGTACTTC,CATSRVGGTGRETQYF
TRBJ1-1,-,-,TRBV4-1,TGCGCCAGCAGCCGGGGACCCCGGAACACTGAAGCTTTCTTT,CASSRGPRNTEAFF
TRBJ2-5,-,-,TRBV12-3/TRBV12-4,TGTGCCAGCGCAATGAGCCAGACCCAGTACTTC,CASAMSQTQYF
TRBJ2-7,-,TRBD2,TRBV3-1,TGTGCCAGCAGCCCCCGACAGGCGGGGGGCGGCGAGCAGTACTTC,CASSPRQAGGGEQYF
TRBJ2-2,-,-,TRBV12-3/TRBV12-4,TGTGCCAGCATCCCGGGAGAGACCGGGGAGCTGTTTTTT,CASIPGETGELFF
TRBJ1-5,-,-,TRBV7-8,TGTGCCAGCAGCTCCCGGGACAACAATCAGCCCCAGCATTTT,CASSSRDNNQPQHF
TRBJ2-3,few,TRBD2,TRBV6-5,TGTGCCAGCAGTCCGATTAGCGGGATTAGCACAGATACGCAGTATTTT,CASSPISGISTDTQYF
TRBJ2-2,-,-,TRBV20-1,TGCAGTGCTCAGTCAGGGACAACTCACACCGGGGAGCTGTTTTTT,CSAQSGTTHTGELFF
TRBJ2-1,few,-,TRBV11-3,TGTGCCAGCAGCCCCCTCCTCCCGAGCTCCTACAATGAGCAGTTCTTC,CASSPLLPSSYNEQFF
TRBJ1-1,-,TRBD1,TRBV9,TGTGCCAGCAGCGAGGGGACAGCTTTTCCTGAAGCTTTCTTT,CASSEGTAFPEAFF